This TCR beta chain was sequenced in a study of beta chain features in type 1 diabetes. Sequencing targeted expressed TCRB transcripts, as all isolated RNA had been reverse transcribed. TCRdb's table, derived via immunoSEQ multiplex PCR, lists solely in-frame clones and lacks some. The sample yields approximately 380,000 clones, roughly 16% seen once. The CDR3 is 16 residues long. V gave up 4 bases and J gave up 1 base, with 14 bases separating them. Germline CDR1 MGHDK, CDR2 SYGVNS. The chain links TRBV25-1 to TRBJ1-5, with no clear D. This clonotype was obtained from a woman younger than 30 in good health. The source material was naive CD4+ T cells from blood. CDR3 DNA: TGTGCCAGCAGTGGGGTTGAGGTTTCGAGCAATCAGCCCCAGCATTTT. Protein: CASSGVEVSSNQPQHF.